Each of the 6 T cell receptor beta chains below was sequenced from the same sample in a study of CXCR3-negative and CXCR3-positive naive CD8 T cells. Researchers prepared the TRB cDNA libraries using 5' RACE with UMI labels. TCRdb processed the 5' RACE reads again and assigns one entry to each CDR3 protein, with no DNA. This sample's table reports around 40,000 distinct CDR3 sequences. The specimen was memory CD8+ T cells from blood. These receptors were collected from a human donor in good health. Some clones in this sample may be carry-over from other donors' samples.

The chain is built from TRBV12-3 or TRBV12-4 and TRBJ2-7; with no DNA, the TCRdb D assignment of TRBD1 cannot be verified. The CDR3 consists of 14 residues. CDR3 region: CASSPRGRIHEQYF.

The chain has TRBV15 and TRBJ2-7; the TCRdb call, TRBD2, lacks DNA for checking. This CDR3 spans 14 amino acids. The germline V gene has CDR1 LNHNV and CDR2 YYDKDF (reference sequence). Here the CDR3 reads CATSGWRGLNEQYF.

The chain employs TRBV20-1 and TRBJ2-5; the D gene TCRdb calls, TRBD2, cannot be checked with no DNA. The length of the CDR3 is 18 residues. Germline CDR1 and CDR2: DFQATT and SNEGSKA (reference sequence). The CDR3 protein is CSARDPLSTSGPKETQYF.

The genes are TRBV28 and TRBJ1-2; there is no DNA to check the TCRdb D call of TRBD1. The CDR3 sequence is 13 residues long. Germline V gene data show CDR1 as MDHEN and CDR2 as SYDVKM. CDR3 sequence reads: CASSPGPSGGYTF.

The V gene is TRBV29-1, the J gene TRBJ2-3; TCRdb returns TRBD2, unconfirmable since there is no DNA. This CDR3 spans 15 amino acids. Germline assignment: CDR1 SQVTM and CDR2 ANQGSEA. The CDR3 loop is CSVLRTSGVTDTQYF.

The J gene is TRBJ2-7, the V gene TRBV5-1; without DNA, the TCRdb call of TRBD1 cannot be checked. CDR1 and CDR2 (germline): SGHRS, YFSETQ. The CDR3 extends over 15 amino acids. The CDR3 sequence: CASSLSTGQTYEQYF.